Presented here are 25 T cell receptor beta chains from one specimen sequenced in a study of human versus mouse CDR3 diversity and MHC coevolution. Produced via immunoSEQ multiplex PCR; TCRdb's table is partial and in-frame only. Of tens of thousands of clones in the sample, 85% to 95% were seen once. The source material was naive CD4+ T cells from blood. This sample's subset: CD45RO-negative CD62L-positive naive CD4 T cells. The receptor set was obtained from a person aged 30 to 69 in good health.

The chain has TRBV7-2 and TRBJ2-5; TRBD2 matches at 8 bases. CDR3 length: 12 amino acids. V was pared by 11 bases and J by 4 bases, with 6 bases of the junction left unmatched. CDR1 and CDR2 (germline): SGHTA, FQGNSA. For the CDR3, the DNA is TGTGCCCGGGGGGGCTCAGGAGAGACCCAGTACTTC. It encodes CARGGSGETQYF.

This clone was observed a single time. The CDR3 loop reads CASSGLSQIGSNQPQHF. The DNA for the CDR3 is TGTGCCAGCAGTGGGCTAAGCCAAATCGGGAGCAATCAGCCCCAGCATTTT. This chain links TRBV6-1 with TRBJ1-5; D is undetermined. Germline V gene data show CDR1 as MNHNS and CDR2 as SASEGT. This CDR3 has 17 residues. V gave up 4 bases and J gave up 1 base, with 17 bases separating them.

The chain recombines TRBV7-9 with TRBJ1-1; no clear D. Germline loops: CDR1 SEHNR, CDR2 FQNEAQ (reference sequence). V was cut by 1 base and J by 4 bases, with 10 bases left in between. The CDR3 consists of 14 residues. The CDR3 spells CASSLDTGFTEAFF. CDR3 in DNA: TGTGCCAGCAGCTTAGATACGGGATTCACTGAAGCTTTCTTT.

The gene calls are TRBV5-5 and TRBJ2-5; D remains unclear. CDR1 is SGHKS and CDR2 is YYEKEE in the germline V gene (reference sequence). V was trimmed by 4 bases and J by 0 bases, leaving 4 bases between them. The CDR3 runs 12 residues. CDR3 in amino acids: CASSRDQETQYF. In DNA, the CDR3 is TGTGCCAGCAGCCGAGACCAAGAGACCCAGTACTTC. Combining the CDR3 with reference TRBV5-5 and TRBJ2-5 gives the whole variable domain DAGVTQSPTHLIKTRGQQVTLRCSPISGHKSVSWYQQVLGQGPQFIFQYYEKEERGRGNFPDRFSARQFPNYSSELNVNALLLGDSALYLCASSRDQETQYFGPGTRLLVL.

Notes on this clone: The same CDR3 arises from other DNA sequences in this sample as well. J is TRBJ1-6 and V is TRBV5-1; TRBD1 aligns across 7 bases. CDR3 length: 13 amino acids. V trimming: 1 base; J trimming: 10 bases; junction bases outside the gene matches: 2. Germline V gives CDR1 SGHRS, CDR2 YFSETQ. This chain's CDR3 is CASSLTGVSPLHF. CDR3 DNA: TGCGCCAGCAGCTTGACAGGGGTGTCACCCCTCCACTTT.

This chain joins TRBV19 and TRBJ2-7; 9 bases fit TRBD2. The CDR3 spans 15 residues. J gave up 6 bases and V 2 bases, and 8 bases lay outside the gene matches. Germline V gene lookup returns CDR1 LNHDA and CDR2 SQIVND (reference sequence). CDR3 bases: TGTGCCAGTAGTATACAAAGCGGGGGGTTTAGCGAGCAGTACTTC. Its protein product is CASSIQSGGFSEQYF.

The rearrangement joins TRBV19 to TRBJ2-7; weak D call: TRBD2 (6 bases). Trimming shortened V by 5 bases and J by 1 base, and 15 bases separated the two germline ends. There are 15 residues in the CDR3. Germline lookup yields CDR1 LNHDA and CDR2 SQIVND (reference sequence). The CDR3 loop is CASSGLGLHSYEQYF. The CDR3 region has the DNA TGTGCCAGTAGTGGGCTCGGACTACATTCCTACGAGCAGTACTTC.

The chain joins TRBV18 to TRBJ2-5; weak D call: TRBD2 (5 bases). Between the trimmed V and J ends, which lost 6 bases and 4 bases, there was a span of 15 bases. Germline CDR1 KGHSH, CDR2 LQKENI. CDR3 size: 14 residues. The DNA of the CDR3 is TGTGCCAGCTCCCTCCTCCGGGATGTAGAGACCCAGTACTTC. This sequence encodes CASSLLRDVETQYF. Full variable domain (rest looked up from reference TRBV18 and TRBJ2-5): NAGVMQNPRHLVRRRGQEARLRCSPMKGHSHVYWYRQLPEEGLKFMVYLQKENIIDESGMPKERFSAEFPKEGPSILRIQQVVRGDSAAYFCASSLLRDVETQYFGPGTRLLVL.

This chain links TRBV6-5 with TRBJ1-2; D possibly corresponds to TRBD1 (5 bases). Trimming removed 6 bases from V and 4 bases from J, with 18 bases in between. The germline V gene has CDR1 MNHEY and CDR2 SVGAGI. The CDR3 runs 15 residues. The CDR3 is CASRGGGTRSYGYTF. For the CDR3, the DNA is TGTGCCAGCAGGGGGGGAGGGACTCGCAGCTATGGCTACACCTTC.

V usage is TRBV19 and J usage is TRBJ1-1, with 9 nucleotides matching TRBD1. The CDR3 sequence is 14 residues long. Looked up from germline, CDR1 is LNHDA and CDR2 is SQIVND (reference sequence). The V segment lost 5 bases and the J segment 5 bases; nucleotides outside the gene matches: 6. The CDR3 DNA is TGTGCCAGTAGTCCGCAGACAGGGGGGACTGAAGCTTTCTTT. Translation gives CASSPQTGGTEAFF.

The rearrangement joins TRBV21-1 to TRBJ2-1; the table's D gene call, TRBD2, was not cross checked with the DNA. TRBV21-1 is assigned pseudogene status. There are 13 residues in the CDR3. CDR3 region: CASSKFFFNEQFF. Here the CDR3 DNA reads TGTGCCAGCAGCAAATTCTTCTTTAATGAGCAGTTCTTC.

The chain combines TRBV7-8 with TRBJ2-3, with 7 bases matching TRBD2. Germline V gives CDR1 SGHVS, CDR2 FQNEAQ. CDR3 size: 14 residues. V was clipped by 3 bases and J by 8 bases; unmatched bases: 8. CDR3 loop: CASSLAPGRGTQYF. For the CDR3, the DNA is TGTGCCAGCAGCTTGGCCCCAGGGAGGGGTACGCAGTATTTT.

The CDR3 nucleotides are TGTGCCAGCTCACTACTCCCGGGATCGGGTGAAAAACTGTTTTTT. Translation gives CASSLLPGSGEKLFF. V gene TRBV18 combines with J gene TRBJ1-4; D ambiguous. This CDR3 has 15 amino acids. Germline-derived CDR1 and CDR2 are KGHSH and LQKENI. V lost 4 bases and J 7 bases, leaving 16 bases between the germline ends.

The CDR3 DNA is TGTGCGGCTAGCGGGAGGGCCGGGAGCACAGATACGCAGTATTTT. Protein sequence: CAASGRAGSTDTQYF. The chain uses TRBV10-3 and TRBJ2-3; 12 bases match TRBD2. CDR1 is ENHRY and CDR2 is SYGVKD in the germline V gene. CDR3 length equals 15 residues.

The chain combines TRBV6-1 with TRBJ2-2; a weak D match, TRBD2 (6 bases). Trimming shortened V by 7 bases and J by 2 bases, and 14 bases separated the two germline ends. The CDR3 is 15 amino acids. Germline CDR1 MNHNS, CDR2 SASEGT. CDR3 loop: CASTRSGPNTGELFF. CDR3 DNA sequence: TGTGCCAGCACTCGTAGCGGACCAAACACCGGGGAGCTGTTTTTT.

The rearrangement uses TRBV10-1 and TRBJ2-1, with 9 bases identical to TRBD2. The CDR3 loop spans 18 amino acids. The J segment lost 5 bases and the V segment lost 2 bases, leaving 13 bases of the junction unmatched. The V gene's germline CDR1 is WNHNN and CDR2 SYGVQD (reference sequence). CDR3 DNA: TGCGCCAGCAGTGAGATGACCTGGGCGGGAGGGCCACACAATGAGCAGTTCTTC. Translating it yields CASSEMTWAGGPHNEQFF.

The gene calls are TRBV7-9 and TRBJ1-1; D remains ambiguous. CDR3 length equals 12 residues. The germline V and J ends were trimmed by 1 base and 6 bases, with 6 bases remaining between them. CDR1 is SEHNR, CDR2 FQNEAQ, per germline (reference sequence). The CDR3 is CASSLVAAEAFF. CDR3 in DNA: TGTGCCAGCAGCTTAGTAGCGGCTGAAGCTTTCTTT.

This rearrangement joins TRBV30 to TRBJ1-1; D remains unclear. The CDR3 has 12 residues. Looked up from germline, CDR1 is GTSNPN and CDR2 is SVGIG (reference sequence). Trimming took off 5 bases at V and 5 bases at J, with 12 bases between the two ends. In DNA, the CDR3 is TGTGCCTGGGACCGGGATGGAACTGAAGCTTTCTTT. This sequence encodes CAWDRDGTEAFF.

This rearrangement joins TRBV5-6 to TRBJ1-1; D is ambiguous. Deletions cut 1 base from V and 6 bases from J, with 13 bases between. In germline, CDR1 is SGHDT, CDR2 YYEEEE. The CDR3 is 14 amino acids. For the CDR3, the DNA is TGTGCCAGCAGCTTGATAAGGGAAGCGGCTGAAGCTTTCTTT. Its protein is CASSLIREAAEAFF.

V usage is TRBV30 and J usage is TRBJ2-3; TRBD1 matches at 8 bases. Germline CDR1 GTSNPN, CDR2 SVGIG (reference sequence). The CDR3 is 14 amino acids. The ends lost 3 bases at V and 5 bases at J; junction bases unmatched: 7. The CDR3 region is CAWREQGVGDTQYF. DNA of the CDR3: TGTGCCTGGAGAGAACAGGGGGTAGGAGATACGCAGTATTTT.

This clone was seen more than once but under ten times. The rearrangement joins TRBV7-2 to TRBJ1-2; D gene ambiguous. The CDR3 is made up of 14 amino acids. V was cut by 5 bases and J by 4 bases, with 14 bases left in between. Germline V gene sequence: CDR1 SGHTA, CDR2 FQGNSA. CDR3 sequence reads: CASSTQLGSYGYTF. The CDR3 bases are TGTGCCAGCAGCACGCAGCTAGGCAGCTATGGCTACACCTTC.

The J gene is TRBJ1-2, the V gene TRBV28, with D perhaps TRBD1 (6 bases). V was clipped by 3 bases and J by 7 bases, with 12 bases between them. Germline-derived CDR1 and CDR2 are MDHEN and SYDVKM. There are 13 residues in the CDR3. The CDR3 bases are TGTGCCAGCAGTTTCCAGGGGACCCCTGGCTACACCTTC. This codes for CASSFQGTPGYTF.

The V gene is TRBV19, the J gene TRBJ1-2, with TRBD1 matching over 9 bases. Germline V gene data show CDR1 as LNHDA and CDR2 as SQIVND (reference sequence). There are 17 residues in the CDR3. The V segment lost 7 bases and the J segment 3 bases; nucleotides outside the gene matches: 15. For the CDR3, the DNA is TGTGCCAGTACCCGAGAAGGACCGGACAGGGGCGACTATGGCTACACCTTC. Its translation is CASTREGPDRGDYGYTF.

This chain joins TRBV5-1 and TRBJ2-7, with 7 bases fitting TRBD2. This CDR3 is 14 amino acids long. Germline trimming cut 4 bases from V and 4 bases from J; bases unmatched to any gene: 8. CDR1 SGHRS and CDR2 YFSETQ come from the germline V gene. This CDR3 reads CASSDPGGGYEQYF. The CDR3, as DNA: TGCGCCAGCAGCGATCCGGGCGGGGGTTACGAGCAGTACTTC.

The chain carries TRBV11-2 and TRBJ2-1, with 10 bases aligning to TRBD1. This CDR3 spans 16 amino acids. V gave up 1 base and J gave up 2 bases; unmatched junction bases: 2. The germline V gene encodes CDR1 SGHAT and CDR2 FQNNGV. The CDR3 coding sequence is TGTGCCAGCAGCTTAGGGGGACAGGGGACCTACAATGAGCAGTTCTTC. Protein: CASSLGGQGTYNEQFF.